The clone carrying this TCR beta chain was seen only a few times. The sample is drawn from a study of identical twins. Germline V gives CDR1 SGHTA, CDR2 FQGTGA. V was shortened by 0 bases and J by 4 bases, with 11 bases between the two germline ends. The CDR3 has 15 amino acids. Through template switching, a universal primer site was introduced, and the cDNA contained unique molecular identifiers. TCRdb redid the calling of the 5' RACE reads with MiXCR, one entry per CDR3 protein. The data contain some 790,000 distinct CDR3 sequences, roughly 20% of them singletons. These data are also associated with another study on T cells expressing NK-cell markers. As reported in that work: About 1.0-7.0% of CD8+ T cells in more than 5 donors belonged to dominant NKG2C+ clonotypes.

The clonotype originates from a woman aged 18 to 35 in good health. The sequenced sample was PBMCs. The chain uses TRBV7-3 and TRBJ2-3; perhaps D is TRBD1 or TRBD2 (5 bases each). The CDR3 DNA sequence: TGTGCCAGCAGCTTAACTGGGGCCGGGGCAGATACGCAGTATTTT. Amino acid sequence: CASSLTGAGADTQYF.